This entry lists 11 T cell receptor beta chains sequenced from one sample in a study of tumor and adjacent non-tumor tissue in lung cancer. The library came from three nested PCR rounds adapted from ARM-PCR protocols. TCRdb passed the multiplex PCR reads through MiXCR, listing each CDR3 protein once. The sample yields roughly 220,000 distinct CDR3 sequences, around 71% seen once. No cell sorting was done before RNA was extracted from the tissue. Specimen: lung tumor tissue. These receptors originate from a man aged 55-75 years with non-small cell lung cancer.

For this clonotype: This is likely a read error, given that the CDR3 carries no conserved phenylalanine or tryptophan at its end. Because the CDR3's place on the DNA is in doubt, the DNA is left out and the CDR3 is given as listed by TCRdb. V is TRBV5-4 and J is TRBJ2-7; the D segment call TRBD2 is taken from the table without a DNA check. Germline assignment: CDR1 SGHNT and CDR2 YYREEE (reference sequence). The CDR3 is made up of 16 amino acids, end residues included. This CDR3 is CASSLALQRKTREQYS.

The rearrangement uses TRBV20-1 and TRBJ1-6; a weak D match, TRBD1 (5 bases). Trimming shortened V by 0 bases and J by 3 bases, and 12 bases separated the two germline ends. The CDR3 extends over 16 amino acids. Germline assignment: CDR1 DFQATT and CDR2 SNEGSKA (reference sequence). The DNA for the CDR3 is TGCAGTGCTAGAGAACCGGGACGGAACTATAATTCACCCCTCCACTTT. Translation: CSAREPGRNYNSPLHF.

With regard to this clonotype: A much larger clonotype is one base distant, so this may be a read error. The chain links TRBV20-1 to TRBJ1-2; 7 bases match TRBD1. Germline V lookup: CDR1 DFQATT, CDR2 SNEGSKA (reference sequence). The V gene end was trimmed by 5 bases and the J gene end by 1 base; junction bases not matched to a gene: 10. The CDR3 totals 15 residues. This chain's CDR3 is CSAETGSPLNYGYTF. The DNA of the CDR3 is TGCAGTGCTGAGACAGGGTCTCCCCTTAACTATGGCTACACCTTC.

The chain carries TRBV29-1 and TRBJ1-1; possible D gene TRBD1, 6 bases. The CDR3 has 13 amino acids. The germline gives CDR1 SQVTM, CDR2 ANQGSEA. Trimming pared 6 bases from V and 2 bases from J, leaving 13 bases between. This CDR3 reads CSVRGDDNTEAFF. In nucleotides, the CDR3 is TGCAGCGTCAGGGGCGATGATAACACTGAAGCTTTCTTT.

This clonotype was counted ten times or more. This chain joins TRBV11-3 and TRBJ2-5; 13 nucleotides align to TRBD2. Germline V gene data show CDR1 as SGHNT and CDR2 as YENEEA. V gave up 5 bases and J gave up 3 bases; unmatched junction bases: 9. This CDR3 region has 17 residues. The CDR3 sequence is CASSIGTSGIREETQYF. CDR3 coding DNA: TGTGCCAGCAGCATCGGGACTAGCGGGATTCGGGAAGAGACCCAGTACTTC.

As to this clonotype: The junction does not match germline at one end; this may be a read error. The rearrangement links TRBV24-1 to TRBJ2-1, with 9 nucleotides matching TRBD2. The CDR3 length is 17 residues. The germline CDR1 and CDR2 sequences are KGHDR and SFDVKD. The CDR3 nucleotides are TGTGCCACCAGTGATCGTACAGCGGGAGGACGAGACAATGAGCAGTTCTTT. Its protein product is CATSDRTAGGRDNEQFF.

Comments on this clonotype: A read error may be the cause here, since a much bigger clone is one base away. The chain employs TRBV6-1 and TRBJ2-1; weak D call: TRBD2 (6 bases). Germline V gives CDR1 MNHNS, CDR2 SASEGT. The CDR3 spans 14 residues. CDR3 sequence reads: CASSEGDFYNKQFF. CDR3 coding DNA: TGTGCCAGCAGTGAGGGGGACTTTTACAATAAGCAGTTCTTC.

At least ten counts were recorded for this clonotype. V usage is TRBV4-3 and J usage is TRBJ2-3; TRBD1 matches 7 bases. The CDR3 totals 15 residues. Germline V gene sequence: CDR1 LGHNA, CDR2 YSLEER. Trimming cost V 0 bases and J 4 bases; bases outside gene matches: 4. In DNA form, the CDR3 reads TGCGCCAGCAGCCAAGATATAGGGGGCGCAGATACGCAGTATTTT. Translation gives CASSQDIGGADTQYF.

Comment on this clonotype: Since no conserved phenylalanine or tryptophan closes the CDR3, a read error is the likely cause. V and J are TRBV29-1 and TRBJ2-4, with 11 bases lining up with TRBD1. The CDR3 runs to 18 residues. With V trimmed by 2 bases and J by 1 base, 10 bases remained unmatched. The germline V gene encodes CDR1 SQVTM and CDR2 ANQGSEA. CDR3 sequence (DNA): TGCAGCGTTGAACAGCCGGAGGGGGACAGGGGGGCCAAAAACATTCAGTACGTC. Amino acid sequence: CSVEQPEGDRGAKNIQYV.

Points on this clonotype: Being one base from a much bigger clone, this may be a read error. The rearrangement joins TRBV20-1 to TRBJ2-2; 7 positions match TRBD1. Germline V gene lookup returns CDR1 DFQATT and CDR2 SNEGSKA (reference sequence). This CDR3 is built from 14 residues. CDR3 protein: CSARSGGTTRELFF. The CDR3 DNA follows: TGCAGTGCTAGGTCAGGGGGAACCACCAGGGAGCTGTTTTTT.

This chain connects TRBV6-1 to TRBJ1-5; D is unresolved. The ends were cut back, 8 bases at V and 1 base at J, with 12 bases in the middle. Germline CDR1 and CDR2: MNHNS and SASEGT. The CDR3 totals 14 residues. This CDR3 reads CASGLGSSNQPQHF. The CDR3 region has the DNA TGTGCCAGCGGGCTGGGGTCGAGCAATCAGCCCCAGCATTTT.